The rows below give T cell receptor beta chains drawn from one sample of a study of CD8+ T cells in alopecia areata. Libraries were prepared by immunoSEQ multiplex PCR; TCRdb keeps only in-frame clonotypes and omits some of them. The profile shows about 150,000 clones, more than 40% of them singletons. The sequencing input was CD4+ T cells sorted from blood. These receptors originate from a human donor with alopecia areata. CDR3s include the opening cysteine and the closing phenylalanine or tryptophan. Each record gives: D gene, clone size, V gene, J gene, CDR3 DNA, CDR3 protein. D genes are given only for firm matches. Only some rows state a clone size, as once, few, many or a class for expanded clones.

>TRBD2|few|TRBV27|TRBJ2-2
TGTGCCAGCAGTTCAACCGGGGGACTAGCGGGAGTAATCGTCGGGGAGCTGTTTTTT
CASSSTGGLAGVIVGELFF
>-|-|TRBV29-1|TRBJ1-1
TGCAGCGTTGGCAGGGAGAACACTGAAGCTTTCTTT
CSVGRENTEAFF
>-|-|TRBV28|TRBJ2-7
TGTGCCAGCAGTAGCGGAAATACATACGAGCAGTACTTC
CASSSGNTYEQYF
>-|-|TRBV6-1|TRBJ2-3
TGTGCCAGCAGTGAAGGCTGGGCAGATACGCAGTATTTT
CASSEGWADTQYF
>TRBD1|once|TRBV2|TRBJ1-2
TGTGGGACAGGGGTCGGCTACACCTTC
CGTGVGYTF
>-|-|TRBV29-1|TRBJ1-4
TGCAGCGTTTCGGGGGGTGAAAAACTGTTTTTT
CSVSGGEKLFF
>TRBD1|-|TRBV25-1|TRBJ2-1
TGTGCCAGCAGTGACGGGACAGGGCATCTCTTC
CASSDGTGHLF
>TRBD2|few|TRBV9|TRBJ2-5
TGTGCCAGCAGCGCGGGAGGTTTGGAGACCCAGTACTTC
CASSAGGLETQYF
>-|-|TRBV7-3|TRBJ2-1
TGTGCCAGCAGCGCAGGACTCGGCAATGAGCAGTTCTTC
CASSAGLGNEQFF
>TRBD1|few|TRBV5-6|TRBJ1-2
TGTGCCAGCAGGGGACAGGGGGCGATCTATGGCTACACCTTC
CASRGQGAIYGYTF
>-|-|TRBV15|TRBJ2-1
TGTGCCACCAGCAGTGTATACTCCTACAATGAGCAGTTCTTC
CATSSVYSYNEQFF
>-|-|TRBV30|TRBJ2-3
TGTGCCTGGAGTCCTTTACCCCTGGGTACGCAGTATTTT
CAWSPLPLGTQYF
>TRBD1|-|TRBV5-6|TRBJ2-3
TGTGCCAGCAGCCCGAGGGACAGGGGTACGCAGTATTTT
CASSPRDRGTQYF
>-|-|TRBV29-1|TRBJ1-2
TGCAGCGTTGGCTACAGGCGAAACTATGGCTACACCTTC
CSVGYRRNYGYTF
>-|once|TRBV23-1|TRBJ1-5
TGCGCCAGCAGTGTTCGGGGCAAACGGGGCAATCAGCCCCAGCATTTT
CASSVRGKRGNQPQHF
>TRBD2|few|TRBV7-3|TRBJ2-1
TGTGCCAGCGGCCTAGCGGGGCCCTACAATGAGCAGTTCTTC
CASGLAGPYNEQFF
>-|-|TRBV28|TRBJ2-6
TGTGCCAGCATGGGGGGACACTCTGGGGCCAACGTCCTGACTTTC
CASMGGHSGANVLTF
>-|few|TRBV18|TRBJ1-1
TGTGCCAGCTCATCAGGCGGGAACACTGAAGCTTTCTTT
CASSSGGNTEAFF
>TRBD1|few|TRBV19|TRBJ2-5
TGTGCCAGTAAGGGACAGGGATACCAAGAGACCCAGTACTTC
CASKGQGYQETQYF
>TRBD2|-|TRBV29-1|TRBJ2-1
TGCAGCGTTGGACTGGGCGGGGGGTACAATGAGCAGTTCTTC
CSVGLGGGYNEQFF
>-|-|TRBV5-1|TRBJ2-5
TGCGCCAGCAGCGTTGGGGATCGTCCGCCAGGGCAAGAGACCCAGTACTTC
CASSVGDRPPGQETQYF
>-|-|TRBV5-4|TRBJ1-2
TGTGCCAGCAGAGCTTCGGTTGACAAGACGAATGGCTACACCTTC
CASRASVDKTNGYTF
>-|few|TRBV9|TRBJ1-5
TGTGCCAGCAGCCCCGACCCCGGACAGAATCAGCCCCAGCATTTT
CASSPDPGQNQPQHF
>-|-|TRBV28|TRBJ1-5
TGTGCCAGCAGTTCCTACAACATCAATCAGCCCCAGCATTTT
CASSSYNINQPQHF
>-|-|TRBV5-1|TRBJ2-5
TGCGCCAGCATCATCGTCGGGCAAGAGACCCAGTACTTC
CASIIVGQETQYF
>TRBD2|-|TRBV5-1|TRBJ2-1
TGCGCCAGCAGCTTGGCCGGACTAGCGGGAGTGAATGAGCAGTTCTTC
CASSLAGLAGVNEQFF
>TRBD2|few|TRBV29-1|TRBJ2-7
TGCAGCGTCCTAGCGGTAATGGGCTACGAGCAGTACTTC
CSVLAVMGYEQYF
>TRBD1|-|TRBV7-8|TRBJ2-7
TGTGCCAGCAGCTTAGCCGACAGGGGGGTCTACGAGCAGTACTTC
CASSLADRGVYEQYF
>TRBD2|-|TRBV5-1|TRBJ2-7
TGCGCCAGCAGCTTGCTAGCGGGACCCTTAAGCTCCTACGAGCAGTACTTC
CASSLLAGPLSSYEQYF
>TRBD2|-|TRBV23-1|TRBJ2-5
TGCGCCAGCAGTCAATTCGGCAGGGCACGGACTAGCGGACAAGAGACCCAGTACTTC
CASSQFGRARTSGQETQYF
>-|few|TRBV7-9|TRBJ2-1
TGTGCCAGCAGCCCCCGGTTCCAAGGCCTCTCCTACAATGAGCAGTTCTTC
CASSPRFQGLSYNEQFF
>-|-|TRBV28|TRBJ2-3
TGTGCCAGCAGCCCCGTAACTTCTGGGGGTCGCACAGATACGCAGTATTTT
CASSPVTSGGRTDTQYF
>TRBD2|-|TRBV18|TRBJ2-7
TGTGCCAGCTCACCACTTCCCAGCGGGAGCTCCTACGAGCAGTACTTC
CASSPLPSGSSYEQYF
>-|-|TRBV5-1|TRBJ2-5
TGCGCCAGCAGCCCTACTATCCTAGAGACCCAGTACTTC
CASSPTILETQYF
>TRBD2|few|TRBV11-3|TRBJ2-1
TGTGCCAGCAGCTTAGGAGGGACTAGTATCAGGGAGCAGTTCTTC
CASSLGGTSIREQFF
>TRBD1|few|TRBV29-1|TRBJ2-7
TGCAGCGTTGAAAGTTATCGGGACAGGGGCAACGAGCAGTACTTC
CSVESYRDRGNEQYF
>-|once|TRBV2|TRBJ2-2
TGTGCCAGCGGCGTCGGGGAGCTGTTTTTT
CASGVGELFF
>-|few|TRBV7-3|TRBJ1-5
TGTGCCAGCAGCCTAAGGGATCAGCCCCAGCATTTT
CASSLRDQPQHF
>-|-|TRBV5-6|TRBJ2-1
TGTGCCAGCAGCTTGCTTTACACCGAGCAGTTCTTC
CASSLLYTEQFF
>-|-|TRBV25-1|TRBJ2-1
TGTGCCAGCAGTGATCAGGGCTACAATGAGCAGTTCTTC
CASSDQGYNEQFF
>TRBD2|-|TRBV6-1|TRBJ2-3
TGTGCCGGAAGACTAGCGGGAACGACAGATACGCAGTATTTT
CAGRLAGTTDTQYF
>TRBD2|-|TRBV5-1|TRBJ2-1
TGCGCCAGCAGCCGGACTAGCGGGACTCTCAATGAGCAGTTCTTC
CASSRTSGTLNEQFF
>-|-|TRBV7-2|TRBJ2-1
TGTGCCAGCAGCTTCGTCTACAATGAGCAGTTCTTC
CASSFVYNEQFF
>-|few|TRBV7-9|TRBJ2-7
TGTGCCAGCAGCTTATTTGGAGCACCTTACGAGCAGTACTTC
CASSLFGAPYEQYF
>-|-|TRBV5-1|TRBJ1-2
TGCGCCAGCAGAGGGCAGCCCACCGACTATGGCTACACCTTC
CASRGQPTDYGYTF
>-|few|TRBV7-8|TRBJ2-2
TGTGCCAGCAGCCCCCAGTTAGGGCGCGGGGGCCTAGCGGACACCGGGGAGCTGTTTTTT
CASSPQLGRGGLADTGELFF
>-|few|TRBV5-4|TRBJ2-5
TGTGCCAGCAGCTTATCTCGGGTACGACAAGAGACCCAGTACTTC
CASSLSRVRQETQYF
>-|few|TRBV29-1|TRBJ2-7
TGCAGCGTGGTGGTTTCCTACGAGCAGTACTTC
CSVVVSYEQYF
>TRBD1|-|TRBV29-1|TRBJ2-7
TGCAGCGTTTTACCGGGACAGGGCTACTACGAGCAGTACTTC
CSVLPGQGYYEQYF
>-|-|TRBV14|TRBJ2-7
TGTGCCAGCAGTGCGCCGGGCGGACCCTACGAGCAGTACTTC
CASSAPGGPYEQYF
>-|-|TRBV18|TRBJ2-1
TGTGCCAGCTCACCACCCGGGGCCGTCTATTACAATGAGCAGTTCTTC
CASSPPGAVYYNEQFF
>TRBD1|-|TRBV6-1|TRBJ1-5
TGTGCCAGCAACCACGGACAGGGAGGGAATCAGCCCCAGCATTTT
CASNHGQGGNQPQHF
>-|-|TRBV27|TRBJ2-2
TGTGCCAGCAGTTCGGTGCCGGAGAACACCGGGGAGCTGTTTTTT
CASSSVPENTGELFF
>TRBD1|-|TRBV15|TRBJ1-1
TGTGCCACAAGGGACAGGGGAGACACTGAAGCTTTCTTT
CATRDRGDTEAFF
>TRBD1|-|TRBV6-5|TRBJ2-1
TGTGCCAGCAGTCCCGGGACAGGGGAGTACAATGAGCAGTTCTTC
CASSPGTGEYNEQFF
>TRBD2|few|TRBV4-1|TRBJ2-3
TGCGCCAGCAGCAAGCGGGAGAGCGCAGATACGCAGTATTTT
CASSKRESADTQYF
>TRBD1|-|TRBV7-6|TRBJ2-5
TGTGCCAGCAGTCCAGCGACAGGGCAGAGGGCCCAGTACTTC
CASSPATGQRAQYF
>TRBD2|-|TRBV7-2|TRBJ2-5
TGTGCCAGCAGCACCCAGGCGGGAGTCGGGGAGACCCAGTACTTC
CASSTQAGVGETQYF
>-|-|TRBV29-1|TRBJ2-5
TGCAGCGTTTACTCAGTGGGAGAGGGGTCGACCCAGTACTTC
CSVYSVGEGSTQYF
>TRBD2|-|TRBV4-1|TRBJ2-2
TGCGCCAGCAGCCAAGCACTAGCGGGAAAGACCGGGGAGCTGTTTTTT
CASSQALAGKTGELFF